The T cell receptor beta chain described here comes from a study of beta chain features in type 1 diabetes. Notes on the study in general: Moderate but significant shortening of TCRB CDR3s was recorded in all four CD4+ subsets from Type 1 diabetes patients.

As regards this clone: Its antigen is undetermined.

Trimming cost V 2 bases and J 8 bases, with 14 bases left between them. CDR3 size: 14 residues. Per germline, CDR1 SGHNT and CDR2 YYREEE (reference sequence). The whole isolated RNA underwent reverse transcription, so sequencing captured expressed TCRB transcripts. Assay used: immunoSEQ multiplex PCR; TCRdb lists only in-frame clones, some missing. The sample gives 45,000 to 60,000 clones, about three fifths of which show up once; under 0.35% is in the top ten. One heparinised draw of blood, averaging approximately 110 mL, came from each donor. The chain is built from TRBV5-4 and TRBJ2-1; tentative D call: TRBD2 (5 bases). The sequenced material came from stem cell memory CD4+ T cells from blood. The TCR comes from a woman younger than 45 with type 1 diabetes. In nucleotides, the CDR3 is TGTGCCAGCAGCTTTAGTACTAGTCTGGATGAGCAGTTCTTC. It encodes CASSFSTSLDEQFF. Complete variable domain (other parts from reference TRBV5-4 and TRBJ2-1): ETGVTQSPTHLIKTRGQQVTLRCSSQSGHNTVSWYQQALGQGPQFIFQYYREEENGRGNFPPRFSGLQFPNYSSELNVNALELDDSALYLCASSFSTSLDEQFFGPGTRLTVL.